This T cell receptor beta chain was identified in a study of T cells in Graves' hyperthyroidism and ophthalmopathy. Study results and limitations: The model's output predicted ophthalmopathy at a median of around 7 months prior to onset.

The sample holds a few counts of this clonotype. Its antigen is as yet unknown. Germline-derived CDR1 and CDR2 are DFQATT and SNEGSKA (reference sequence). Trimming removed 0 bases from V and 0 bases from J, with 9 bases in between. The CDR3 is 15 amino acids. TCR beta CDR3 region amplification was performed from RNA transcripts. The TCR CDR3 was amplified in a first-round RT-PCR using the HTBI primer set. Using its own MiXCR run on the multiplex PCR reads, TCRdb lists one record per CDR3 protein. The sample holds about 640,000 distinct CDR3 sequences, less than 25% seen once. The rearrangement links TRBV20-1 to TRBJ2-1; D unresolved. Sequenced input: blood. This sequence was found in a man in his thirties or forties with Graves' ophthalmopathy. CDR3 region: CSARDRLGSYNEQFF. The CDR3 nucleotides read TGCAGTGCTAGAGATCGGCTTGGCTCCTACAATGAGCAGTTCTTC.